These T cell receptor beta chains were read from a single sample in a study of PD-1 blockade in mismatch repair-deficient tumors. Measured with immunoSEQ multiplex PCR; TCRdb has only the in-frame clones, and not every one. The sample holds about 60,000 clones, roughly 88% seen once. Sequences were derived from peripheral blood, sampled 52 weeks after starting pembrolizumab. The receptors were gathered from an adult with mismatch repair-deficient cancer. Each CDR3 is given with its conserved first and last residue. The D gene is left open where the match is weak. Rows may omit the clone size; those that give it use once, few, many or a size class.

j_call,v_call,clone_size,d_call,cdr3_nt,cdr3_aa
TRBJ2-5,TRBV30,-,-,TGTGCCTGGAAGACTGCTGGGCCCCAGTACTTC,CAWKTAGPQYF
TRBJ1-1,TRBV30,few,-,TGTGCCTGGAGCGGACTGTGGGGTGAAGCTTTCTTT,CAWSGLWGEAFF
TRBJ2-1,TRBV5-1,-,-,TGCGCCAGCAGACACCTCCCCGGGAGCTCCTACAATGAGCAGTTCTTC,CASRHLPGSSYNEQFF
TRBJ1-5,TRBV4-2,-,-,TGTGCCAGCACCTATGAGAGGGGTAGCAATCAGCCCCAGCATTTT,CASTYERGSNQPQHF
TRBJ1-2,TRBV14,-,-,TGTGCCAGCAGCGACAGGAAGTACTATGGCTACACCTTC,CASSDRKYYGYTF
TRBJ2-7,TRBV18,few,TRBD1,TGTGCCAGCCGCCAGACAGGGGGCGCCGGGTACGAGCAGTACTTC,CASRQTGGAGYEQYF
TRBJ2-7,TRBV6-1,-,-,TGTGCCAGCAGTGTTAAAACCTACGAGCAGTACTTC,CASSVKTYEQYF
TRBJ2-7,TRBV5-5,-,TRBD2,TGTGCCAGCAGCTTCCGGGGAGGGGACTACGAGCAGTACTTC,CASSFRGGDYEQYF
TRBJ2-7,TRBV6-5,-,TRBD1,TGTGCCAGCAGCGTCGGACAGGGCTCCTACGAGCAGTACTTC,CASSVGQGSYEQYF
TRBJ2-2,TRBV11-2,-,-,TGTGCCAGCAGCTTTCGGCGCACGAACACCGGGGAGCTGTTTTTT,CASSFRRTNTGELFF
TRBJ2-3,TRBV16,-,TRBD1,TGTGCCAGCAGCCAGTGGACAGGGGGCACAGATACGCAGTATTTT,CASSQWTGGTDTQYF
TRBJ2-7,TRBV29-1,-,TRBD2,TGCAGCGTTGAACGGGGGGCCTACGAGCAGTACTTC,CSVERGAYEQYF
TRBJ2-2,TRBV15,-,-,TGTGCCACCAGCAGAGACCGGGTCCCCACCGGGGAGCTGTTTTTT,CATSRDRVPTGELFF
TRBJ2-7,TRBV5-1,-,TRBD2,TGCGCCAGCAGCTTGGGGAGCGGGATTGACGAGCAGTACTTC,CASSLGSGIDEQYF
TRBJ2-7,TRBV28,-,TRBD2,TGTGCCAGCAGTTCCCTTCTCGGGGAGACTAGCGGGAAGTTAAGCGAGCAGTACTTC,CASSSLLGETSGKLSEQYF
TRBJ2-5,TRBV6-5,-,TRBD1,TGTGCCAGCAGTTACGGACAGGGTCAAGAGACCCAGTACTTC,CASSYGQGQETQYF
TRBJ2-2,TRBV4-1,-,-,TGCGCCAGCAGCCAAGACCAGGGAAATAGGGAGCTGTTTTTT,CASSQDQGNRELFF
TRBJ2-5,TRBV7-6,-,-,TGTGCCAGCAGCTATCTGTGGGGGGAGACCCAGTACTTC,CASSYLWGETQYF
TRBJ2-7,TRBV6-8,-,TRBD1,TGTGCCAGCAAACGGGGGACAGGGGGCTTCTACGAGCAGTACTTC,CASKRGTGGFYEQYF
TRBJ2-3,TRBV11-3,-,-,TGTGCCAGCAGCTCCCGAGAAGCGGGCACAGATACGCAGTATTTT,CASSSREAGTDTQYF
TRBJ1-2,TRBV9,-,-,TGTGCCAGCAGCGCAACTGGGGGAGCTAACTATGGCTACACCTTC,CASSATGGANYGYTF
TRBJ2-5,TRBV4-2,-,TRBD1,TGTGCCAGCAGCCAAGTGGCCCGACAGGGTGGCGAGACCCAGTACTTC,CASSQVARQGGETQYF
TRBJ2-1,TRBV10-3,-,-,TGTGCCACCAAGCCCCCGGGCGGATACAATGAGCAGTTCTTC,CATKPPGGYNEQFF
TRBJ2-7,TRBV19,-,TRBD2,TGTGCCAGTAGTCCCGGGACTAGCGTCTACGAGCAGTACTTC,CASSPGTSVYEQYF
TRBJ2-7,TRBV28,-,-,TGTGCCAGCACCCTGGGAGGGGGCGGGACTTACGAGCAGTACTTC,CASTLGGGGTYEQYF
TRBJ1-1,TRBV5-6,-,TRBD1,TGTGCCAGCAGCTTGGGTACAGGGGGATGGACTGAAGCTTTCTTT,CASSLGTGGWTEAFF
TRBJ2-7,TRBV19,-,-,TGTGCCAGTAGTATAGGGCCGGGGCGCTGGGTTTGGGCCGATCTACCCTACGAGCAGTACTTC,CASSIGPGRWVWADLPYEQYF
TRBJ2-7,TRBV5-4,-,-,TGTGCCAGCAGCTTGGCAGCCACCCTCTCCCCCTACGAGCAGTACTTC,CASSLAATLSPYEQYF
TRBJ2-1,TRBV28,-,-,TGTGCCAGCAGTTTAAGGGTTTCCTACAATGAGCAGTTCTTC,CASSLRVSYNEQFF
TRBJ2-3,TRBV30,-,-,TGTGCCTGGAGTGTAAATTGGACTCCCCACCGAACAGATACGCAGTATTTT,CAWSVNWTPHRTDTQYF
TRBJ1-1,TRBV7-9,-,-,TGTGCCAGCAGCTTGCAGAGGAACACTGAAGCTTTCTTT,CASSLQRNTEAFF
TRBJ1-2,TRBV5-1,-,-,TGCGCCAGCAGCTTGCAGGGAGGGCAGGGCTACACCTTC,CASSLQGGQGYTF
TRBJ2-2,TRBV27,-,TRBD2,TGTGCCAGCACCATCTCGCGGGGGACGAACACCGGGGAGCTGTTTTTT,CASTISRGTNTGELFF
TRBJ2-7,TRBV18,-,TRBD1,TGTGCCAGCTCCCCGGGACAGGGGTGGGGCTACGAGCAGTACTTC,CASSPGQGWGYEQYF
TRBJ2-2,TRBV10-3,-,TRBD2,TGTGCCATCGCCGGGGACGGGGGGGCCGGGGAGCTGTTTTTT,CAIAGDGGAGELFF
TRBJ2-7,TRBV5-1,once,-,TGCGCCAGCAGCTTGGTCTCGGCGTCCCCTTACTACGAGCAGTACTTC,CASSLVSASPYYEQYF
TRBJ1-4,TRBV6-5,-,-,TGTGCCAGCGGGACGGCGACAACTAATGAAAAACTGTTTTTT,CASGTATTNEKLFF
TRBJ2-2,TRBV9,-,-,TGTGCCAGCAGCGAAAGAAGCAGGGGGGCCGCCGGGGAGCTGTTTTTT,CASSERSRGAAGELFF
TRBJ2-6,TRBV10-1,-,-,TGCGCCAGCAGTATTATTAAAGTCGCACAAAGTCGGGCCAACGTCCTGACTTTC,CASSIIKVAQSRANVLTF
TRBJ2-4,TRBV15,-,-,TGTGCCACCAGCAGAAACCGAGGATTAGCCAAAAACATTCAGTACTTC,CATSRNRGLAKNIQYF
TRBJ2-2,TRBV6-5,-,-,TGTGCCAGCAGTTACTCGAGGAACACCGGGGAGCTGTTTTTT,CASSYSRNTGELFF
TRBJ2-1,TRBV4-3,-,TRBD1,TGCGCCAGCAGCCAAGACGGGACAGACACCATACTATACAATGAGCAGTTCTTC,CASSQDGTDTILYNEQFF
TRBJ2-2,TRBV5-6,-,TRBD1,TGTGCCAGCAGCTCGTCCTCGGGACAGAAGGCCGGGGAGCTGTTTTTT,CASSSSSGQKAGELFF
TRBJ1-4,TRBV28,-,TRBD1,TGTGCCAGCAGTTTACCTGGCTGGGACAGTGGCGGGGGGGGGAAAGCTGGTGAAAAACTGTTTTTT,CASSLPGWDSGGGGKAGEKLFF
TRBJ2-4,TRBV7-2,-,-,TGTGCCAGCAGCTTAGTCGGGGGACTAGCCAAAAACATTCAGTACTTC,CASSLVGGLAKNIQYF
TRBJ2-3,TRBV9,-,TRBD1,TGTGCCAGCAGCGTAGAGGGACAGACCACAGATACGCAGTATTTT,CASSVEGQTTDTQYF